This T cell receptor (beta chain) was observed in a study of early T cells in non-severe SARS-CoV-2 infection. Turning to the study itself: Sequencing of unsorted whole blood was done on bulk RNA, leaving chains unpaired.

The CDR3 covers 15 residues. The V end lost 3 bases, the J end lost 5 bases, and 14 bases lay between the germline ends. CDR1 and CDR2 (germline): ENHRY, SYGVKD. This clonotype was counted between two and nine times. Unique molecular identifiers were attached to individual cDNA molecules. TCRdb redid the calling of the 5' RACE reads with MiXCR, one entry per CDR3 protein. The sample has fewer than 40,000 distinct CDR3 sequences, 4.5% to 6% seen once. The chain combines TRBV10-3 with TRBJ2-1, with D maybe TRBD2 (6 bases). The sample taken for sequencing was whole blood. This sequence was found in an adult who was a healthcare worker with PCR-confirmed SARS-CoV-2 infection or an uninfected control (not recorded which). CDR3 amino acids: CAISDRDGTHNEQFF. The DNA for the CDR3 is TGTGCCATCAGTGACCGGGACGGGACTCACAATGAGCAGTTCTTC.